Following are 18 T cell receptor beta chains from one sample sequenced in a study of blood T cell repertoires in COVID-19. Only in-frame clones appear in the TCRdb table, and some are missing; sequencing was by immunoSEQ multiplex PCR. Here the sample spans 150,000 or so clones, 84% being singletons. What was sequenced was peripheral blood. The receptors here all came from a woman aged 60-75 years with acute or convalescent COVID-19.

The chain joins TRBV24-1 to TRBJ1-4, with 8 positions matching TRBD1. The CDR3 runs 15 residues. Germline lookup yields CDR1 KGHDR and CDR2 SFDVKD. J lost 3 bases, V lost 4 bases, and 3 bases had no gene match. The CDR3 DNA follows: TGTGCCACCAGTGAAACACAGGGGGCTAATGAAAAACTGTTTTTT. It yields the protein CATSETQGANEKLFF.

The rearrangement joins TRBV6-5 to TRBJ2-7, with D perhaps matching TRBD1 (5 bases). V lost 2 bases to trimming and J lost 7 bases, with 12 bases between them. Germline assignment: CDR1 MNHEY and CDR2 SVGAGI. CDR3 length equals 13 residues. The CDR3 region has the DNA TGTGCCAGCAGTTACGTCAGGGCATCTGAGCAGTACTTC. It codes for CASSYVRASEQYF.

The chain employs TRBV7-2 and TRBJ1-1; TRBD1 might be the D (6 bases). The CDR3 runs to 13 residues. The germline V and J ends were trimmed by 5 bases and 2 bases, with 9 bases remaining between them. Germline CDR1 SGHTA, CDR2 FQGNSA. The CDR3 DNA sequence: TGTGCCAGCAGCGGGGGGGCAAACACTGAAGCTTTCTTT. It specifies CASSGGANTEAFF.

The V call is TRBV28, the J call TRBJ2-5, with D possibly being TRBD1 (6 bases). The germline V gene encodes CDR1 MDHEN and CDR2 SYDVKM. The V gene lost 8 bases and the J gene lost 4 bases, with 17 bases spanning the gap. This CDR3 has 14 amino acids. This CDR3 reads CASVLTGKGETQYF. The CDR3, as DNA: TGTGCCAGCGTCCTTACAGGGAAAGGAGAGACCCAGTACTTC.

V and J are TRBV28 and TRBJ1-5; D remains ambiguous. The CDR3 spans 15 residues. Germline-derived CDR1 and CDR2 are MDHEN and SYDVKM. V lost 3 bases and J lost 0, with 9 bases in between. Here the CDR3 reads CASSLGGDSNQPQHF. CDR3 nucleotides: TGTGCCAGCAGTTTGGGCGGGGATAGCAATCAGCCCCAGCATTTT. The complete variable domain, with remaining parts taken from reference TRBV28 and TRBJ1-5, reads DVKVTQSSRYLVKRTGEKVFLECVQDMDHENMFWYRQDPGLGLRLIYFSYDVKMKEKGDIPEGYSVSREKKERFSLILESASTNQTSMYLCASSLGGDSNQPQHFGDGTRLSIL.

A word on this clone: A read error may account for a junction end that differs from germline. The chain uses TRBV6-5 and TRBJ2-7; 11 bases map to TRBD2. Germline lookup yields CDR1 MNHEY and CDR2 SVGAGI. This CDR3 is 14 amino acids long. CDR3: CASRGLAAYYEQYF. As DNA, the CDR3 is TGCGCCAGCAGGGGACTAGCGGCTTACTACGAGCAGTACTTC.

This clone was counted once. Other DNA sequences from this sample encode an identical CDR3 as well. The chain recombines TRBV5-1 with TRBJ2-1, with D perhaps TRBD1 (6 bases). The CDR3 runs to 15 residues. Trimming cost V 0 bases and J 0 bases, with 7 bases left between them. CDR1 SGHRS and CDR2 YFSETQ come from the germline V gene. CDR3 bases: TGCGCCAGCAGCTTGGCGACAGGCTCCTACAATGAGCAGTTCTTC. Amino acid sequence: CASSLATGSYNEQFF.

The rearrangement links TRBV5-1 to TRBJ1-5; maybe TRBD1 (5 bases). The germline V gene encodes CDR1 SGHRS and CDR2 YFSETQ. There are 14 residues in the CDR3. Trimming shortened V by 4 bases and J by 5 bases, and 13 bases separated the two germline ends. The CDR3 loop reads CASSPSDTDQPQHF. The CDR3 region has the DNA TGCGCCAGCAGCCCGTCGGACACCGATCAGCCCCAGCATTTT.

The V call is TRBV28, the J call TRBJ1-5, with D maybe TRBD1 (6 bases). The CDR3 spans 15 residues. The germline V and J ends were trimmed by 2 bases and 6 bases, with 14 bases remaining between them. The germline gives CDR1 MDHEN, CDR2 SYDVKM. The CDR3 region has the DNA TGTGCCAGCAGTTTAACTAACAGGGAAGGTCAGCCCCAGCATTTT. Protein sequence: CASSLTNREGQPQHF.

The chain links TRBV19 to TRBJ2-1, with 9 bases aligning to TRBD2. Germline V CDR1 and CDR2: LNHDA, SQIVND (reference sequence). V was clipped by 2 bases and J by 5 bases; unmatched bases: 10. CDR3 length: 17 residues. The CDR3 DNA is TGTGCCAGTAGTATACGGCGGGGAGCGGGAGGAAACAATGAGCAGTTCTTC. Its translation is CASSIRRGAGGNNEQFF.

The gene calls are TRBV18 and TRBJ2-7, with 10 bases lining up with TRBD2. This CDR3 is built from 15 residues. The V gene end was trimmed by 3 bases and the J gene end by 5 bases; junction bases not matched to a gene: 7. Germline V lookup: CDR1 KGHSH, CDR2 LQKENI. As DNA, the CDR3 is TGTGCCAGCTCACCGGTTAGCGGGAGGATCCACGAGCAGTACTTC. It encodes CASSPVSGRIHEQYF.

Only one count was recorded for this clone. This chain connects TRBV2 to TRBJ1-1, with D perhaps TRBD1 (5 bases). V shed 4 bases and J shed 7 bases, with 10 bases lying between them. Germline V CDR1 and CDR2: SNHLY, FYNNEI. This CDR3 contains 12 residues. CDR3 in amino acids: CASSGGGIEAFF. The CDR3, as DNA: TGTGCCAGCAGTGGGGGGGGGATTGAAGCTTTCTTT.

The J gene is TRBJ1-2, the V gene TRBV4-1; 9 bases match TRBD1. With V trimmed by 4 bases and J by 8 bases, 8 bases remained unmatched. Germline loops: CDR1 MGHRA, CDR2 YSYEKL. The CDR3 contains 14 residues. CDR3 loop: CASSRTGQGNGYTF. The CDR3 DNA is TGCGCCAGCAGCCGGACGGGACAGGGCAACGGCTACACCTTC.

This clone came up a few times. The chain has TRBV13 and TRBJ1-2; TRBD1 is a possible D gene (5 bases). Between the trimmed V and J ends, which lost 5 bases and 2 bases, there was a span of 12 bases. In germline, CDR1 is PRHDT, CDR2 FYEKMQ (reference sequence). This CDR3 has 14 residues. The CDR3 protein is CASSRSDINYGYTF. CDR3 DNA sequence: TGTGCCAGCAGCCGATCGGACATAAACTATGGCTACACCTTC. The full variable domain, in which reference TRBV13 and TRBJ1-2 provide the parts outside the CDR3, is AAGVIQSPRHLIKEKRETATLKCYPIPRHDTVYWYQQGPGQDPQFLISFYEKMQSDKGSIPDRFSAQQFSDYHSELNMSSLELGDSALYFCASSRSDINYGYTFGSGTRLTVV.

The chain joins TRBV16 to TRBJ2-5; TRBD2 matches at 10 bases. Germline loops: CDR1 KGHSY, CDR2 FQNENV. Trimming cost V 3 bases and J 4 bases; bases outside gene matches: 5. This CDR3 spans 15 amino acids. CDR3 DNA: TGTGCCAGCAGCCACAATAGCGGGAGGCGAGAGACCCAGTACTTC. Translation gives CASSHNSGRRETQYF.

The chain has TRBV28 and TRBJ2-5; 7 positions agree with TRBD2. The length of the CDR3 is 14 residues. Germline V CDR1 and CDR2: MDHEN, SYDVKM. V shed 5 bases, J shed 1 base, and the junction held 4 bases outside the gene matches. The CDR3 reads CASSPGLTQETQYF. Here the CDR3 DNA reads TGTGCCAGCAGTCCGGGACTAACCCAAGAGACCCAGTACTTC.

The CDR3 bases are TGTGCCAGCAGCATTCAAGCGGGAGCAGGGACCGGGGAGCTGTTTTTT. It specifies CASSIQAGAGTGELFF. The V call is TRBV5-4, the J call TRBJ2-2; 8 bases agree with TRBD2. J gave up 5 bases and V 4 bases, and 10 bases lay outside the gene matches. The CDR3 consists of 16 residues. Germline V gene sequence: CDR1 SGHNT, CDR2 YYREEE (reference sequence).

This chain uses TRBV5-1 with TRBJ1-1, with D possibly being TRBD1 (5 bases). Germline-derived CDR1 and CDR2 are SGHRS and YFSETQ. With 3 bases removed from V and 3 bases from J, the gap between germline ends came to 12 bases. This CDR3 spans 14 amino acids. The DNA of the CDR3 is TGCGCCAGCAGCTCGGGGGAACAACACACTGAAGCTTTCTTT. Encoded protein: CASSSGEQHTEAFF. Together with reference TRBV5-1 and TRBJ1-1, the CDR3 gives the full variable domain: KAGVTQTPRYLIKTRGQQVTLSCSPISGHRSVSWYQQTPGQGLQFLFEYFSETQRNKGNFPGRFSGRQFSNSRSEMNVSTLELGDSALYLCASSSGEQHTEAFFGQGTRLTVV.